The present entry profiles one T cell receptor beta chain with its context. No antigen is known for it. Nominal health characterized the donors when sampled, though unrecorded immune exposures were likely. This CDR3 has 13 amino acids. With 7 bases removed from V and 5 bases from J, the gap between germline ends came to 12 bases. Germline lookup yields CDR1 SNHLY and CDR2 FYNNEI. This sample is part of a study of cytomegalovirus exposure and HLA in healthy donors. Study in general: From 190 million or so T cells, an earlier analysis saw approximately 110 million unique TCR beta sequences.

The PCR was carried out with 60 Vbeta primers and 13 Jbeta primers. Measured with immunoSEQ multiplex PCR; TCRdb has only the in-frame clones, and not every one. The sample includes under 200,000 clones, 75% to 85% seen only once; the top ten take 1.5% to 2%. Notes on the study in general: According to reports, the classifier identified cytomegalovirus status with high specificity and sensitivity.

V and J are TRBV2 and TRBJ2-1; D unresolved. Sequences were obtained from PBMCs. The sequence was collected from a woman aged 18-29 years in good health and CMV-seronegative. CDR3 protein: CASKSESHNEQFF. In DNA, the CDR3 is TGTGCCAGCAAGAGTGAAAGCCACAATGAGCAGTTCTTC.